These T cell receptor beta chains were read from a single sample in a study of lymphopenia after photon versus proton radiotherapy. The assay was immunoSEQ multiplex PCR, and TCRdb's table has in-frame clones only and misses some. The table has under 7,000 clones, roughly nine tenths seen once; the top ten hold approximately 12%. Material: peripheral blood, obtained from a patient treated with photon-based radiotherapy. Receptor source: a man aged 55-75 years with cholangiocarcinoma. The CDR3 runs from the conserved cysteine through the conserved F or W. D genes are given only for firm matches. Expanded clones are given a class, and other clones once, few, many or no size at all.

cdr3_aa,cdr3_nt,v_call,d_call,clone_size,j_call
CASTRILAGGYGYTF,TGTGCCAGCACCCGAATCCTCGCAGGGGGCTATGGCTACACCTTC,TRBV28,TRBD1,.,TRBJ1-2
CASRAGRNTGELFF,TGTGCCAGTAGAGCGGGGCGGAACACCGGGGAGCTGTTTTTT,TRBV19,TRBD2,.,TRBJ2-2
CASGAREQYF,TGTGCCAGCGGGGCGAGGGAGCAGTACTTC,TRBV28,.,once,TRBJ2-7
CASSSQVNTEAFF,TGTGCCAGCAGCTCCCAGGTTAACACTGAAGCTTTCTTT,TRBV7-3,.,.,TRBJ1-1
CASGLYQPQHF,TGTGCCAGCGGATTATATCAGCCCCAGCATTTT,TRBV6-6,.,.,TRBJ1-5
CASSEGLIKNNEQFF,TGTGCCAGCAGTGAAGGACTGATTAAAAACAATGAGCAGTTCTTC,TRBV6-1,.,.,TRBJ2-1
CASSWITGANTEAFF,TGCGCCAGCAGCTGGATAACAGGGGCGAACACTGAAGCTTTCTTT,TRBV5-1,TRBD1,.,TRBJ1-1
CASSFGLAGLGDTQYF,TGTGCCAGCAGCTTTGGACTAGCGGGCCTGGGAGATACGCAGTATTTT,TRBV7-9,TRBD2,few,TRBJ2-3
CASSFSGGPYEQYF,TGTGCCAGCAGTTTCAGCGGGGGGCCCTACGAGCAGTACTTC,TRBV27,TRBD2,once,TRBJ2-7
CATGQGWQETQYF,TGTGCCACCGGACAGGGTTGGCAAGAGACCCAGTACTTC,TRBV5-4,TRBD1,.,TRBJ2-5
CASSPGTSGIKYF,TGTGCCAGCAGCCCCGGGACTAGCGGGATTAAGTACTTC,TRBV9,TRBD2,.,TRBJ2-7
CASCSGRREQYF,TGTGCCAGCTGTAGCGGCCGGAGAGAGCAGTACTTC,TRBV28,.,.,TRBJ2-7
CASSMSPINTQYF,TGTGCCAGTAGTATGAGCCCCATCAATACGCAGTATTTT,TRBV19,.,.,TRBJ2-3
CASSPNDIQYF,TGTGCCAGCAGCCCCAACGACATTCAGTACTTC,TRBV11-2,.,.,TRBJ2-4
CASSGERDEQFF,TGTGCCAGCAGTGGGGAAAGGGATGAGCAGTTCTTC,TRBV28,.,.,TRBJ2-1
CASSQKIWDSYNSPLHF,TGTGCCAGCAGCCAAAAAATTTGGGACAGCTATAATTCACCCCTCCACTTT,TRBV14,TRBD1,.,TRBJ1-6
CASSRRAEPSTDTQYF,TGTGCCAGCTCACGGCGGGCCGAGCCGAGCACAGATACGCAGTATTTT,TRBV18,.,.,TRBJ2-3
CAGGEQVNQPQHF,TGTGCCGGCGGGGAACAGGTCAATCAGCCCCAGCATTTT,TRBV6-1,.,large,TRBJ1-5
CASSSHTDVVSGYTF,TGTGCCAGCAGCTCCCACACCGACGTCGTCTCTGGCTACACCTTC,TRBV7-3,.,.,TRBJ1-2
CASSQERQNNEQFF,TGTGCCAGCAGCCAAGAGAGACAAAACAATGAGCAGTTCTTC,TRBV4-2,.,.,TRBJ2-1
CASSLSGLGWENTEAFF,TGTGCCAGCAGCTTGTCAGGTCTTGGTTGGGAGAACACTGAAGCTTTCTTT,TRBV5-6,.,.,TRBJ1-1
CASTLGGIYGYTF,TGTGCCAGCACACTGGGGGGGATCTATGGCTACACCTTC,TRBV5-6,.,.,TRBJ1-2
CASSAGTSGYEQYF,TGTGCCAGCAGCGCAGGGACTAGCGGCTACGAGCAGTACTTC,TRBV2,TRBD2,.,TRBJ2-7
CASRPREYQETQYF,TGTGCCAGCCGCCCGAGGGAGTATCAAGAGACCCAGTACTTC,TRBV2,.,.,TRBJ2-5
CASAGLPDYEQYF,TGTGCCAGCGCGGGACTACCCGACTACGAGCAGTACTTC,TRBV27,TRBD2,.,TRBJ2-7
CASSSLLGEQYF,TGTGCCAGCAGCTCCCTCCTCGGCGAGCAGTACTTC,TRBV7-2,.,.,TRBJ2-7
CASSVSVMGTQYF,TGTGCCAGCAGCGTGAGTGTAATGGGGACCCAGTACTTC,TRBV5-6,.,.,TRBJ2-5
CASSDSTDTQYF,TGTGCCAGCTCGGACAGCACAGATACGCAGTATTTT,TRBV18,.,.,TRBJ2-3
CASSTGVSVDQPQHF,TGTGCCAGCAGTACCGGGGTATCGGTAGATCAGCCCCAGCATTTT,TRBV11-2,.,.,TRBJ1-5
CASSPSGENTIYF,TGTGCCAGCTCACCGTCAGGTGAAAACACCATATATTTT,TRBV18,.,.,TRBJ1-3
CATRSTGDYGYTF,TGTGCCACCCGGTCGACAGGGGACTATGGCTACACCTTC,TRBV6-1,TRBD1,few,TRBJ1-2
CASSPPSENSPLHF,TGTGCCAGCTCACCACCCTCGGAAAATTCACCCCTCCACTTT,TRBV18,.,once,TRBJ1-6
CASSLPSDREQYF,TGTGCCAGCAGCCTCCCCTCAGACAGGGAGCAGTACTTC,TRBV5-5,.,once,TRBJ2-7
CASSLGQNEQFF,TGTGCCAGCAGCTTGGGACAGAATGAGCAGTTCTTC,TRBV5-4,.,.,TRBJ2-1
CASSYWFDGYTEAFF,TGTGCCAGCAGTTACTGGTTCGACGGATACACTGAAGCTTTCTTT,TRBV6-6,.,.,TRBJ1-1
CASSLDGTGVGYGYTF,TGTGCCAGCAGCTTGGATGGGACAGGGGTCGGCTATGGCTACACCTTC,TRBV5-4,TRBD1,.,TRBJ1-2
CASSSPTGGNTGELFF,TGTGCCAGCAGTTCCCCCACAGGGGGGAACACCGGGGAGCTGTTTTTT,TRBV28,TRBD1,.,TRBJ2-2
CASSIPGPHNEQFF,TGTGCCAGTAGTATACCCGGCCCACACAATGAGCAGTTCTTC,TRBV19,.,.,TRBJ2-1
CASSQSGRGDSPLHF,TGCGCCAGCAGCCAATCCGGCAGGGGTGATTCACCCCTCCACTTT,TRBV5-1,.,.,TRBJ1-6
CASSQDWGLATGELFF,TGTGCCAGCAGCCAAGATTGGGGACTAGCAACCGGGGAGCTGTTTTTT,TRBV14,TRBD2,.,TRBJ2-2
CASSGGIGTYEQYF,TGTGCCAGCAGTGGGGGAATCGGCACCTACGAGCAGTACTTC,TRBV2,.,.,TRBJ2-7
CASSSMSWEQYF,TGTGCCAGCAGTTCCATGTCCTGGGAGCAGTACTTC,TRBV28,.,once,TRBJ2-7
CASSVGQGDEKLFF,TGTGCCAGCAGCGTAGGACAGGGAGATGAAAAACTGTTTTTT,TRBV9,TRBD1,.,TRBJ1-4
CASSLRRLNTEAFF,TGTGCCAGCAGTTTAAGGCGCCTGAACACTGAAGCTTTCTTT,TRBV28,.,.,TRBJ1-1
CASSEQETQYF,TGTGCCAGCAGTGAGCAAGAGACCCAGTACTTC,TRBV6-6,.,.,TRBJ2-5